Sequencing of this T cell receptor beta chain was carried out in a study of cytomegalovirus exposure and HLA in healthy donors. The PCR ran on 60 Vbeta and 13 Jbeta primers. TCRdb's table, derived via immunoSEQ multiplex PCR, lists solely in-frame clones and lacks some. The table includes some 180,000 clones, 9.5% detected once. The clonotype comes from a woman in her 30s in good health and CMV-seropositive. Sequencing was carried out using PBMCs.

DNA for the CDR3: TGTGCCAGCAGCTCGAAACAGGGGAACACTGAAGCTTTCTTT. Its translation is CASSSKQGNTEAFF. The chain carries TRBV7-8 and TRBJ1-1; TRBD1 is a possible D gene (6 bases). Trimming removed 4 bases at V and 1 base at J, with 10 bases between. CDR3 length: 14 amino acids. CDR1 is SGHVS and CDR2 is FQNEAQ in the germline V gene.